This TCR beta chain was documented in a study of beta chain features in type 1 diabetes. Study as a whole: Age and gender were similar between patients and healthy donors, as were cell yields. Broader study findings: People with Type 1 diabetes carried modestly yet significantly shorter TCRB CDR3s in all four CD4+ subsets. Within the patient group, naive, central memory and Treg TCRB repertoires appeared more similar to each other than within healthy donors. Whatever favoring of shorter templates PCR might show would apply equally to patients and controls.

Markers CD45RO/CCR7/CD25/CD127/CD95/CD27 served to sort CD4+ naive, central memory, regulatory and stem cell-like memory cells. The sample holds a few counts of this clone. Its matching antigen is unknown. The whole isolated RNA underwent reverse transcription, so sequencing captured expressed TCRB transcripts. The data were produced by immunoSEQ multiplex PCR, yet TCRdb's version contains in-frame clones alone and is incomplete. This table has roughly 230,000 clones, about a tenth appearing once. CDR1 is SQVTM and CDR2 is ANQGSEA in the germline V gene. V was cut by 1 base and J by 2 bases, with 8 bases left in between. The CDR3 runs 13 residues.

This clonotype originated in a man younger than 40 with type 1 diabetes. The material sequenced was naive CD4+ T cells from blood. V is TRBV29-1 and J is TRBJ1-2; D is unresolved. The CDR3: CSVEVGGNYGYTF. The CDR3 region has the DNA TGCAGCGTTGAAGTTGGAGGGAACTATGGCTACACCTTC.